A single sample is the source of the 20 T cell receptor beta chains below, sequenced in a study of blood T cell repertoires in COVID-19. Sequencing used immunoSEQ multiplex PCR; TCRdb keeps in-frame clones, though not all of them. The sample includes 100,000 or so clones, approximately 86% seen only once; the top ten take about 11%. Sequences were obtained from peripheral blood. The origin of the receptors is a man aged 65-85 years with active or convalescent COVID-19.

The chain uses TRBV6-5 and TRBJ1-2; 7 bases line up with TRBD1. The germline gives CDR1 MNHEY, CDR2 SVGAGI. The CDR3 covers 13 residues. V gave up 6 bases and J gave up 7 bases; unmatched junction bases: 8. This CDR3 is CASSTRQGSGYTF. CDR3 in DNA: TGTGCCAGCAGCACAAGACAGGGCTCTGGCTACACCTTC.

The chain couples TRBV19 to TRBJ2-1, with 7 positions matching TRBD1. Unmatched junction bases numbered 5, after V lost 5 bases and J lost 10 bases. The CDR3 loop spans 12 amino acids. The germline V gene encodes CDR1 LNHDA and CDR2 SQIVND (reference sequence). CDR3: CASSEGQYEQFF. Written as DNA, the CDR3 is TGTGCCAGTAGTGAGGGACAGTACGAGCAGTTCTTC.

The table lists this clone with a few counts. The rearrangement links TRBV7-2 to TRBJ1-1, with a possible D match to TRBD1 (5 bases). This CDR3 has 15 residues. From germline, CDR1 is SGHTA and CDR2 FQGNSA. The V end lost 5 bases, the J end lost 7 bases, and 20 bases lay between the germline ends. CDR3 bases: TGTGCCAGCAGCCCAACCTGGGGGGAGTATAATGAAGCTTTCTTT. Encoded protein: CASSPTWGEYNEAFF.

This clone appeared a single time. J is TRBJ1-5 and V is TRBV6-5; D uncertain. V was shortened by 8 bases and J by 1 base, with 15 bases between the two germline ends. This CDR3 has 15 amino acids. Germline V gene lookup returns CDR1 MNHEY and CDR2 SVGAGI. The DNA of the CDR3 is TGTGCCAGCGCGATATATCGGGGAAGCAATCAGCCCCAGCATTTT. This encodes CASAIYRGSNQPQHF.

This clone was counted between two and nine times. J is TRBJ1-1 and V is TRBV6-6; D gene uncertain. Germline V lookup: CDR1 MNHNY, CDR2 SVGAGI (reference sequence). CDR3 length: 14 residues. V shed 2 bases and J shed 2 bases, with 9 bases lying between them. CDR3 in amino acids: CASSYQESNTEAFF. For the CDR3, the DNA is TGTGCCAGCAGTTACCAGGAATCTAACACTGAAGCTTTCTTT.

This chain uses TRBV7-8 with TRBJ2-7; D unclear. The V and J ends lost 4 bases and 4 bases respectively, with 5 bases between them. CDR1 SGHVS and CDR2 FQNEAQ come from the germline V gene. The CDR3 covers 11 residues. This CDR3 is CASSSTYEQYF. The DNA for the CDR3 is TGTGCCAGCAGCTCTACTTACGAGCAGTACTTC.

V gene TRBV11-3 combines with J gene TRBJ2-7, with no clear D. The length of the CDR3 is 14 residues. The V gene lost 1 base and the J gene lost 3 bases, with 10 bases spanning the gap. Germline V gene data show CDR1 as SGHNT and CDR2 as YENEEA. CDR3 coding DNA: TGTGCCAGCAGCTTAGTCGCCTACCACTACGAGCAGTACTTC. Encoded protein: CASSLVAYHYEQYF. The whole variable domain, filled in from reference TRBV11-3 and TRBJ2-7, reads EAGVVQSPRYKIIEKKQPVAFWCNPISGHNTLYWYLQNLGQGPELLIRYENEEAVDDSQLPKDRFSAERLKGVDSTLKIQPAELGDSAVYLCASSLVAYHYEQYFGPGTRLTVT.

This clone was counted a single time. The chain uses TRBV6-6 and TRBJ2-7; 8 bases align to TRBD1. CDR3 length equals 13 residues. With V trimmed by 5 bases and J by 6 bases, 6 bases remained unmatched. Germline values: CDR1 MNHNY, CDR2 SVGAGI (reference sequence). CDR3 coding DNA: TGTGCCAGCAGTCGGGGACAGGAGGGCGAGCAGTACTTC. Its protein is CASSRGQEGEQYF.

The chain couples TRBV6-5 to TRBJ1-2; D is ambiguous. This CDR3 region has 14 residues. V was cut by 6 bases and J by 6 bases, with 17 bases left in between. Germline CDR1 is MNHEY and CDR2 is SVGAGI. The CDR3 loop reads CASRRYPGSHGYTF. CDR3 nucleotide sequence: TGTGCCAGCAGACGATACCCCGGGAGTCATGGCTACACCTTC.

The chain uses TRBV14 and TRBJ2-2, with no clear D. Germline assignment: CDR1 SGHDN and CDR2 FVKESK. This CDR3 comprises 13 residues. Between the trimmed V and J ends, which lost 1 base and 4 bases, there was a span of 4 bases. CDR3 in DNA: TGTGCCAGCAGCCAAGTGAGCACCGGGGAGCTGTTTTTT. Amino acid sequence: CASSQVSTGELFF.

The V gene is TRBV18, the J gene TRBJ1-2, with D possibly TRBD1 on 6 matching bases. This CDR3 has 13 amino acids. Germline CDR1 KGHSH, CDR2 LQKENI. Trimming stripped 6 bases from V and 6 bases from J, with 14 bases between. The CDR3 DNA reads as TGTGCCAGCTCGGGACCGACAGGAGATGGCTACACCTTC. It codes for CASSGPTGDGYTF.

V is TRBV30 and J is TRBJ1-1; D unresolved. This CDR3 is built from 13 residues. V dropped 3 bases and J dropped 1 base, with 9 bases sitting between them. CDR1 GTSNPN and CDR2 SVGIG come from the germline V gene (reference sequence). Here the CDR3 DNA reads TGTGCCTGGAGGCTTACTACGAACACTGAAGCTTTCTTT. This encodes CAWRLTTNTEAFF.

This rearrangement joins TRBV6-5 to TRBJ1-6; D may be TRBD1 (6 bases). V lost 11 bases to trimming and J lost 5 bases, with 13 bases between them. CDR1 is MNHEY and CDR2 is SVGAGI in the germline V gene. The CDR3 has 13 amino acids. Here the CDR3 DNA reads TGTGCCGGCCGACAGGAAAATAATTCACCCCTCCACTTT. Encoded protein: CAGRQENNSPLHF.

The chain couples TRBV13 to TRBJ1-2, with D unresolved. Germline CDR1 reads PRHDT; CDR2 reads FYEKMQ (reference sequence). The CDR3 is 12 residues long. V was cut by 0 bases and J by 5 bases, with 4 bases left in between. The CDR3 DNA sequence: TGTGCCAGCAGCTTAGGCAGTTATGGCTACACCTTC. This codes for CASSLGSYGYTF.

This chain links TRBV6-1 with TRBJ2-5; maybe TRBD2 (5 bases). The length of the CDR3 is 15 residues. The V gene lost 0 bases and the J gene lost 3 bases, with 11 bases spanning the gap. Germline V gene sequence: CDR1 MNHNS, CDR2 SASEGT. The CDR3 sequence is CASSEAVTGKETQYF. As DNA, the CDR3 is TGTGCCAGCAGTGAAGCAGTCACGGGGAAAGAGACCCAGTACTTC.

The J gene is TRBJ2-5, the V gene TRBV5-1; 10 nucleotides align to TRBD1. V was pared by 4 bases and J by 5 bases, with 5 bases of the junction left unmatched. Germline CDR1 SGHRS, CDR2 YFSETQ. This CDR3 region has 14 residues. The CDR3 spells CASSRDRGSETQYF. The CDR3 DNA is TGCGCCAGCAGCAGGGACAGGGGAAGTGAGACCCAGTACTTC.

This clone was detected only once. The chain links TRBV30 to TRBJ1-1; D gene ambiguous. This CDR3 comprises 13 residues. The V gene's germline CDR1 is GTSNPN and CDR2 SVGIG (reference sequence). Deletions cut 3 bases from V and 1 base from J, with 9 bases between. The CDR3 reads CAWSTAGNTEAFF. CDR3 sequence (DNA): TGTGCCTGGAGCACAGCTGGGAACACTGAAGCTTTCTTT.

The rearrangement uses TRBV12-3 or TRBV12-4 and TRBJ1-2; D unresolved. V lost 3 bases and J lost 6, with 11 bases in between. CDR3 length: 13 residues. The CDR3 protein is CASSFQAGHGYTF. In DNA, the CDR3 is TGTGCCAGCAGTTTTCAGGCAGGCCATGGCTACACCTTC.

The chain combines TRBV19 with TRBJ2-1, with 9 bases fitting TRBD1. CDR1 is LNHDA and CDR2 is SQIVND in the germline V gene (reference sequence). V was pared by 1 base and J by 5 bases, with 3 bases of the junction left unmatched. The CDR3 runs 15 residues. The CDR3 nucleotides read TGTGCCAGTAGTATAGGGACAGGGGAGAACAATGAGCAGTTCTTC. Amino acid sequence: CASSIGTGENNEQFF.

The rearrangement uses TRBV10-3 and TRBJ1-1, with a weak D call TRBD1 (6 bases). Trimming removed 6 bases at V and 1 base at J, with 12 bases between. This CDR3 spans 14 amino acids. CDR1 is ENHRY, CDR2 SYGVKD, per germline. The CDR3 nucleotides read TGTGCCATCAGGGTGGACAGAGAGAACACTGAAGCTTTCTTT. Residues: CAIRVDRENTEAFF.